This note documents a single T cell receptor (beta chain) sequence. Its antigen is unknown. Base-call qualities are not available, and no considerably larger clone is one nucleotide away. Library generation was performed with the immunoSEQ multiplex PCR assay. For the multiplex PCR, a mixture combining 60 forward primers for TCR Vbeta segments and 13 reverse primers for TCR Jbeta segments was used. Amplification of the CDR3 region of rearranged TCR beta genes was performed with a multiplex PCR assay on genomic DNA. The Illumina HiSeq System was used to sequence the amplified TCR beta libraries as 87-base-pair reads. Under the source paper's analysis protocol: A later analysis tallied around 82 million unique TCR beta chains across the 650 to 750 repertoires, and about 10 million of those chains were shared by two or more donors. To remove PCR and sequencing errors, raw reads were error-corrected and collapsed into unique sequences using a nearest-neighbor algorithm that merged closely related sequences. Alignment of CDR3 sequences to IMGT reference sequences was used to assign V, D and J gene segments. For a sequence to be retained, a match of at least six nucleotides was required to both a V gene segment and a J gene segment. A rearrangement was called productive if the CDR3 had no stop codons and remained in frame with V and J, and every other rearrangement was called non-productive. CDR3 was defined according to IMGT convention as the region running from the second conserved V-encoded cysteine to the conserved J-encoded phenylalanine. Sequences without an unambiguous match to a single V gene segment were excluded from the earlier analysis of about 630 of the donors. An earlier analysis of almost 600 of the donors classified V segments as functional when productive rearrangements were above 56.7% and as segregating when the standard deviation between donors was above 5%. To diagnose cytomegalovirus status from the catalog of TCR beta chain sequences, a statistical classification framework was built. V and J gene assignment, in a later analysis, came from comparing TCR nucleotide sequences with IMGT/GENE-DB human TR gene sequences. The TCRdist pipeline was used in a later analysis to assign CDR3 sequences and most-parsimonious VDJ recombination scenarios. A later analysis defined each TCR beta chain by its CDR3 amino acid sequence plus V-gene family, and excluded reads lacking a unique V-gene family. In a later analysis, 450 to 600 highly shared, low-generation-probability nucleotide sequences were removed to address suspected cross-contamination and a sequencing artifact. In a later analysis, a clonal expansion index was calculated for each public chain from normalized within-repertoire ranks of inferred template counts. Generation probabilities in a later analysis came from a VDJ recombination model fitted to out-of-frame rearrangements, and those results were checked against IGoR. A later analysis scored TCR-TCR, TCR-HLA and TCR-CMV co-occurrence with hypergeometric tests, applying a repertoire-size bias correction to TCR pairs. False discovery rates were estimated in a later analysis by permuting HLA or CMV assignments 20 times. In a later analysis, co-occurring TCRs were grouped using DBSCAN, and TCRdist sequence similarity was added for clustering within HLA-allele-positive subsets. Co-occurrence clustering excluded repertoires with fewer than 30,000 or more than 120,000 public chains, plus five with anomalous nucleotide sharing. TCRdb provides this immuneACCESS table in a form limited to in-frame rearrangements. Some clones are lacking; in checked studies, under half of them reflect an unresolved V gene, and why the rest are absent is not known. V, J and clone size reflect that table, while D and trimming were determined from the DNA. This sample holds 42,000 or so clones; around half were observed only once. The ten largest clonotypes hold about 12% of the sample.

The sample comes from a study of cytomegalovirus exposure and HLA in healthy donors (TCRdb year 2017). Background for the entire study: An earlier analysis of some 500 of the donors reported 250 to 300 Gb of sequence data and some 120 million unique TCR beta sequences from about 200 million T cells. Of the approximately 400 genotyped donors, 75% to 85% were placed in the genetic ancestry cluster associated with self-reported Caucasian donors. Several DR-DQ haplotypes were handled as single units for association and clustering because linkage in the cohort was strong. In the later analysis, no new phenotypic data were used to find candidate immune exposures; instead, reliance was placed on TCR beta sequences and their occurrence across donors. Along with the roughly 610-subject first cohort, a separate validation cohort of over a hundred different subjects was used. An early release covering over 500 HLA-typed donors comprised about 290 gigabases of sequencing data and around 86 million unique TCR sequences. Class I and class II HLA loci were covered by the typing at four-digit resolution. In a later genetic analysis, genome-wide SNP genotypes for about 55% of the roughly 700 donors were used, and that subset was treated as a discovery cohort. Every discovery cohort repertoire had been produced on one sequencing platform. The study aimed to test whether cataloging public T cell receptors could reveal signatures of past pathogen exposure. In a later analysis, previously published TCR beta repertoires from more than 500 donors were re-analyzed and high-resolution HLA genotyping was added so that TCR occurrence patterns could be studied. To predict cytomegalovirus infection status, the study brought together high-throughput TCR immunosequencing, statistical association of individual TCRs with disease status, and machine learning. On average, roughly 240,000 unique TCR beta nucleotide sequences were sequenced per donor among some 430 genotyped donors of the cohort, with roughly 18% of those sequences being non-productive. The number of donors typed differed by locus, with roughly 629-640 for A, B, C, DRB1 and DQB1, 522 for DQA1, approximately 580 for DPA1, and roughly 450 for DPB1. An earlier analysis of about 600 of the donors used high-throughput TCR beta sequencing to judge whether each TCR beta V gene segment behaved as functional or pseudogenic. Donor age, sex, ethnicity and CMV serostatus were collected together with the repertoire data. The T cell repertoires of 666 subjects were profiled by immunosequencing and related to cytomegalovirus serostatus.

Findings and caveats that apply to the study as a whole: This cohort had only TCR beta chains sequenced, and the lack of alpha or paired-chain data limited which features could be detected. Several of the top co-occurrence clusters appeared to be linked to parvovirus B19, influenza, CMV and Epstein-Barr virus, according to a later analysis. An earlier analysis of around 600 of the donors showed that most TCR beta V segments appeared in productive rearrangements either about 87% or about 30% of the time, which broadly matched IMGT annotations. When HLA alleles, especially DR and DQ, strongly co-occurred, TCR associations were difficult to assign to individual alleles. Immune exposure information for the cohort was limited to CMV serostatus. In a later analysis, HLA-associated TCR beta chains were found to be more clonally expanded and to have lower generation probabilities than equally common non-associated chains. The study listed 164 TCR beta chains as associated with cytomegalovirus. Because counts were too low, approximately 18 rarely observed V segments, including chromosome 9 orphons, were excluded from the earlier analysis of several hundred of the donors. Compared with the roughly 720-donor mean, donors in an Asian-associated ancestry cluster had fewer N-insertions in productive TCRs, according to a later genetic analysis. In a later analysis, around 15,000 TCR beta sequences were associated with specific HLA alleles at a false discovery rate of 0.05. Correlated functional status among segregating V segments might reflect linkage disequilibrium, but an unknown experimental factor could not be ruled out. Most TCR sequences were observed very rarely across donors, whereas some public TCRs were present in many individuals. The sequencing pipeline was judged likely to have produced a cluster of highly shared sequence variants as a technical artifact. A further reported finding was that TCR beta sequences accurately predicted the HLA-A and HLA-B alleles for most subjects in the first cohort. Cytomegalovirus status was reported to be diagnosed by the classifier with high specificity and sensitivity in both the original and validation cohorts. In a later analysis, most CMV-associated TCR beta chains were found to appear HLA-restricted, with HLA associations seemingly driven largely by CMV exposure. In a later analysis, the rate of TCR association differed among HLA loci, with DRB1 alleles having the most associated TCRs and HLA-C alleles having the fewest. Because HLA typing was missing for some donors at each locus, association tests included only the typed subset. Presence/absence analyses assumed roughly uniform sequencing depth across donors, an assumption that may not hold. The authors suggested that the approach could potentially be generalized to other disease states and immunological phenotypes. A few of the identified cytomegalovirus-associated TCR beta chains were confirmed in vitro to be specific for cytomegalovirus antigens. V-gene and J-gene trimming of TCR beta chains was associated with a missense DCLRE1C variant in a later genetic analysis, and the association was replicated in an independent cohort.

The cohort comprised around 690 healthy bone marrow donors. At the time of sampling, every cohort member was nominally healthy, though immune exposures that went unrecorded were likely present. Of the 700 or so cohort members, 250 to 300 had a positive CMV serostatus and 350 to 450 had a negative one, while no CMV serostatus was recorded for the donor. Each donor provided a peripheral blood sample, and peripheral blood mononuclear cells were used for TCR beta sequencing. The Qiagen DNeasy Blood Extraction Kit was used to extract genomic DNA from the blood cell samples. Sample: PBMCs. The TCR comes from a human donor in good health.

The CDR3 protein: CASSKVSGRARSDTQYF. Read as DNA, the sequence is TGTGCCAGTAGTAAGGTTAGCGGGAGGGCGCGGTCAGATACGCAGTATTTT. This receptor chain uses TRBV19 and TRBJ2-3, with 11 middle bases fitting TRBD2. The CDR3 has 17 amino acids, counting the end cysteine and phenylalanine. Just the 51-base CDR3 DNA is kept, in frame starting at base 1. Sequences LNHDA (CDR1) and SQIVND (CDR2) are obtained from the germline V gene (reference sequence). After removal of 4 bases from V and 4 bases from J, the junction retains 10 bases not matched to a gene. With the portions outside the CDR3 filled from the reference TRBV19 and TRBJ2-3 genes, the complete variable region becomes DGGITQSPKYLFRKEGQNVTLSCEQNLNHDAMYWYRQDPGQGLRLIYYSQIVNDFQKGDIAEGYSVSREKKESFPLTVTSAQKNPTAFYLCASSKVSGRARSDTQYFGPGTRLTVL.